This TCR beta chain is from a study of blood T cell repertoires in COVID-19. This clone occurred a few times. Other nucleotide sequences in the sample specify the same CDR3. As handled by the study authors: Reference gene primers were amplified, and this amplification served to estimate nucleated cell counts. Repertoires were generated with immunoSEQ multiplex PCR, while TCRdb's copy carries only in-frame clones and drops some. V and J calls and clone size are given by that table; D and trimming were obtained from the DNA. This table has some 89,000 clones, 79% appearing once. The germline CDR1 and CDR2 sequences are MDHEN and SYDVKM. V was pared by 2 bases and J by 11 bases, with 9 bases between. The CDR3 length is 11 residues.

The receptor was derived from a man in his 70s with acute or convalescent COVID-19. Material for sequencing was peripheral blood. The V and J genes are TRBV28 and TRBJ1-1; no clear D. This CDR3 reads CASSLGDAAFF. CDR3 DNA: TGTGCCAGCAGTTTAGGAGATGCGGCTTTCTTT.